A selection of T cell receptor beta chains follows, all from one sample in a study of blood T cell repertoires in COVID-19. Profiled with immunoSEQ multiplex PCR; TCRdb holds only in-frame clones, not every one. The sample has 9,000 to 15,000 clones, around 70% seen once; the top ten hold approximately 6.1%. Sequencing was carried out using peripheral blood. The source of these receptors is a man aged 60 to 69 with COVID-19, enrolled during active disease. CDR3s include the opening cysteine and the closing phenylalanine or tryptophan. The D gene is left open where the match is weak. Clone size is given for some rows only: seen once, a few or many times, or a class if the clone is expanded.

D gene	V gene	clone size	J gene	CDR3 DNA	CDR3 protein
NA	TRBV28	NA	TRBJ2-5	TGTGCCAGCAGTTTAATAAGCGGACGGTCCAGAGAGACCCAGTACTTC	CASSLISGRSRETQYF
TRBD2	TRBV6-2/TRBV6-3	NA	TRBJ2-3	TGTGCCAGCAGTTACCCTAGCGGGAGCGGTACAGATACGCAGTATTTT	CASSYPSGSGTDTQYF
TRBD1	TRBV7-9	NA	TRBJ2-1	TGTGCCAGCTCCTTTCCCCGGACAGGGGCGATTTTCTACAATGAGCAGTTCTTC	CASSFPRTGAIFYNEQFF
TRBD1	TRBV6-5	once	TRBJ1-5	TGTGCCAGCCAACGACAGGGGGCCGCTCAGCCCCAGCATTTT	CASQRQGAAQPQHF
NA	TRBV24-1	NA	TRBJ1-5	TGTGCCACCACCCCTGGGGGGGCCGGCAATCAGCCCCAGCATTTT	CATTPGGAGNQPQHF
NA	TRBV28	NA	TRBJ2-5	TGTGCCAGCAGTCAGACAGGCTACCAAGAGACCCAGTACTTC	CASSQTGYQETQYF
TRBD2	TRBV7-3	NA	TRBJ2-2	TGTGCCAGCAGCCCTCAGGGAGGGGAGGACACCGGGGAGCTGTTTTTT	CASSPQGGEDTGELFF
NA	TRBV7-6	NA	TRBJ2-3	TGTGCCAGCAGCTTAGAATACAGGAACACAGATACGCAGTATTTT	CASSLEYRNTDTQYF
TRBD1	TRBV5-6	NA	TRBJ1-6	TGTGCCAGCAGTCCTCGGGACAGGGGTTGGACACCCCTCCACTTT	CASSPRDRGWTPLHF
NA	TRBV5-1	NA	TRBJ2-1	TGCGCCAGCACTGGGGGGACTCACTACAATGAGCAGTTCTTC	CASTGGTHYNEQFF
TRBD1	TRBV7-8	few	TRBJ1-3	TGTGCCAGCAGCTTACCGGGACAGGGGGCTGGAAACACCATATATTTT	CASSLPGQGAGNTIYF
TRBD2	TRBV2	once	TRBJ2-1	TGTGCCAGCAGGCCCCGTTTAGCGGGGGGAAATTACAATGAGCAGTTCTTC	CASRPRLAGGNYNEQFF
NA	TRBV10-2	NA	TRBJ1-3	TGCGCCAGCAGTGAGTCGATTCCGGTCTTCTCTGGAAACACCATATATTTT	CASSESIPVFSGNTIYF
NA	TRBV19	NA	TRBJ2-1	TGTGCCAGTAGCGCTAGCGAGCTCAATGAGCAGTTCTTC	CASSASELNEQFF
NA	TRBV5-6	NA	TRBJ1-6	TGTGCCAGCAGCTCGGACAGCGGCTACTATAATTCACCCCTCCACTTT	CASSSDSGYYNSPLHF
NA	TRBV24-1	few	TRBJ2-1	TGTGCCACCAGCCTCTCCCGAACGGGATCCCGATCTGGTGAGCAGTTCTTC	CATSLSRTGSRSGEQFF
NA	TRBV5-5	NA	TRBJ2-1	TGTGCCAGCAGCCTCTCGTTGCAGGCCGCCTACAATGAGCAGTTCTTC	CASSLSLQAAYNEQFF
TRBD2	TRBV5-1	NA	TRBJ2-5	TGCGCCAGCAGCTTGACGACTAGCGGAAAAGAGACCCAGTACTTC	CASSLTTSGKETQYF
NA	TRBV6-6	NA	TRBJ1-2	TGTGCCAGCAGTTTGGACAGCTATGGCTACACCTTC	CASSLDSYGYTF
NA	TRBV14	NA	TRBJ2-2	TGTGCCAGCAGCCGCCCGGGGTCCCTCGGCCGGGAGCTGTTTTTT	CASSRPGSLGRELFF
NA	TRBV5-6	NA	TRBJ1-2	TGTGCCAGCAGCTTGGATGGGGGACTGACTTTCAACTATGGCTACACCTTC	CASSLDGGLTFNYGYTF
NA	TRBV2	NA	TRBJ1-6	TGTGCCAGCAGTGAAGGGACGGGGACTCCCCTCCACTTT	CASSEGTGTPLHF
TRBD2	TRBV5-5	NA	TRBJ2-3	TGTGCCAGCAGCTCGACGACTAGCGGGAGTGCAGATACGCAGTATTTT	CASSSTTSGSADTQYF
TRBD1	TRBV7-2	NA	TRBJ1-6	TGTGCCAGCATTGAGGGGGCTATGGGATCACCCCTCCACTTT	CASIEGAMGSPLHF
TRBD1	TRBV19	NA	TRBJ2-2	TGTGCCAGTAGTATTAGGAGGGGACAGGGGAACACCGGGGAGCTGTTTTTT	CASSIRRGQGNTGELFF
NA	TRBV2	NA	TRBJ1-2	TGTGCCAGCAGTGTCGGGCAGGGTAGTGGCTACACCTTC	CASSVGQGSGYTF
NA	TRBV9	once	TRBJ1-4	TGTGCCAGCAGCGGTCAGGGAGGGACTGCAACTAATGAAAAACTGTTTTTT	CASSGQGGTATNEKLFF
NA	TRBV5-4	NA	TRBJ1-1	TGTGCCAGCAGCTTGGTGGGGGGGAGCACTGAAGCTTTCTTT	CASSLVGGSTEAFF
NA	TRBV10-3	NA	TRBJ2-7	TGTGCCATCAGTGAATCGGGAGATGCCACCATCTACTACGAGCAGTACTTC	CAISESGDATIYYEQYF
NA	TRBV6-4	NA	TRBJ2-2	TGTGCCAGCAGTGACAGAGGTCAGGGGGAGCTGTTTTTT	CASSDRGQGELFF
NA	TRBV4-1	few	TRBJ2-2	TGCGCCAGCAGCCACCCCCAGGGATACACCGGGGAGCTGTTTTTT	CASSHPQGYTGELFF
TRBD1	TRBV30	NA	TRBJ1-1	TGTGCCTGGAGACAGGGGGGAAGTGAAGCTTTCTTT	CAWRQGGSEAFF
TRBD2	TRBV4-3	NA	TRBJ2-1	TGCGCCAGCAGCCAAGGGACTAGCGGGAGGGATGTATACAATGAGCAGTTCTTC	CASSQGTSGRDVYNEQFF
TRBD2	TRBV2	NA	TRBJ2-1	TGTGCCAGCAGGGTCGGAGGACTAGCGATGAATGAGCAGTTCTTC	CASRVGGLAMNEQFF
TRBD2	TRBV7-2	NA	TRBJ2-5	TGTGCCAGCACCCTAAACCAAGCGGGGAACCAAGAGACCCAGTACTTC	CASTLNQAGNQETQYF
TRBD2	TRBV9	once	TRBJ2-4	TGTGCCAGCAGCGACAGCGGGGGAGAAAACATTCAGTACTTC	CASSDSGGENIQYF
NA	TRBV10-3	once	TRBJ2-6	TGTGCCATCGACAGCAACTCTGGGGCCAACGTCCTGACTTTC	CAIDSNSGANVLTF
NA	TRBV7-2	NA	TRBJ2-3	TGTGCCAGCAGCTTAGGAGGTCGGGGAGATACGCAGTATTTT	CASSLGGRGDTQYF
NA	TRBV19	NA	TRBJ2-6	TGTGCCAGTAGTATCAGGGCTGGGGCCAACGTCCTGACTTTC	CASSIRAGANVLTF
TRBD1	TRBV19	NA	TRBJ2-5	TGTGCCAGTAGTCCCGACAGGGGCAGGGGCGTCGTGGAGACCCAGTACTTC	CASSPDRGRGVVETQYF